Sequencing of this TCR beta chain was carried out in a study of shared clonotypes between healthy human individuals. TCRdb's copy holds only in-frame clones and misses some; the assay was immunoSEQ multiplex PCR. The data contain about 490,000 clones, around 80% of them singletons. The donors, all of them Caucasian adults, lived in Nashville, Tennessee. The sequence derives from a woman between 40 and 55 years old in good health. Some clones in this sample may be carry-over from other donors' samples. Specimen: PBMCs.

The CDR3 spells CASSPRTGLDNEQFF. Here the CDR3 DNA reads TGTGCCAGCTCACCACGGACAGGGTTGGACAATGAGCAGTTCTTC. The genes are TRBV18 and TRBJ2-1, with 8 bases matching TRBD1. Trimming at V came to 1 base and at J to 5 bases, leaving 4 bases not matched to a gene. This CDR3 has 15 residues. Germline CDR1 is KGHSH and CDR2 is LQKENI.